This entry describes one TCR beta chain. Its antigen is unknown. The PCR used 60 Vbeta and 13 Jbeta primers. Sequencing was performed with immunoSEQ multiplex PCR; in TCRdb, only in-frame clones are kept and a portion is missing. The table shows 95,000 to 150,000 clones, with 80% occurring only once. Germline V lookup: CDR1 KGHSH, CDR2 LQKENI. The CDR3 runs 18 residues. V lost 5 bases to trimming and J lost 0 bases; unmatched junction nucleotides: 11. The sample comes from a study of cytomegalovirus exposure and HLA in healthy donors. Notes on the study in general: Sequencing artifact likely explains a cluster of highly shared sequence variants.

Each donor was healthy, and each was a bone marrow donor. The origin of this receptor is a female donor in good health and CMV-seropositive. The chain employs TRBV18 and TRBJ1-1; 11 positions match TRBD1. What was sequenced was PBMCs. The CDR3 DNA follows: TGTGCCAGCTCATCTCGGACAGGGGGCGCCGGGATGAACACTGAAGCTTTCTTT. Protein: CASSSRTGGAGMNTEAFF.